This T cell receptor (beta chain) stems from a study of sequential checkpoint blockade in melanoma. In the study overall: Patients were randomized 1:1 to nivolumab-then-ipilimumab or ipilimumab-then-nivolumab first-line. Maintenance nivolumab came after either treatment sequence.

Described treatment: randomized to nivolumab then ipilimumab (arm A) or the reverse (arm B). DNA-damaging chemotherapy had not been given to any patient beforehand. From thawed PBMCs, live CD3+CD8+ cells negative for CD19 and CD56 were sorted. The CDR3 totals 13 residues. Germline values: CDR1 SGHNT, CDR2 YYREEE (reference sequence). V was shortened by 3 bases and J by 2 bases, with 9 bases between the two germline ends. Data came from immunoSEQ multiplex PCR; TCRdb stores just in-frame clones and leaves some out. This table has 25,000 to 35,000 clones, about 89% appearing once. The chain is built from TRBV5-4 and TRBJ2-7, with unresolved D. This receptor was identified in a human donor with melanoma. Sequencing was performed on CD8+ T cells sorted from blood (inferred from file names), taken from a patient given nivolumab and ipilimumab in sequence. The CDR3 region is CASSWAPTYEQYF. The CDR3 DNA reads as TGTGCCAGCAGCTGGGCACCCACCTACGAGCAGTACTTC.